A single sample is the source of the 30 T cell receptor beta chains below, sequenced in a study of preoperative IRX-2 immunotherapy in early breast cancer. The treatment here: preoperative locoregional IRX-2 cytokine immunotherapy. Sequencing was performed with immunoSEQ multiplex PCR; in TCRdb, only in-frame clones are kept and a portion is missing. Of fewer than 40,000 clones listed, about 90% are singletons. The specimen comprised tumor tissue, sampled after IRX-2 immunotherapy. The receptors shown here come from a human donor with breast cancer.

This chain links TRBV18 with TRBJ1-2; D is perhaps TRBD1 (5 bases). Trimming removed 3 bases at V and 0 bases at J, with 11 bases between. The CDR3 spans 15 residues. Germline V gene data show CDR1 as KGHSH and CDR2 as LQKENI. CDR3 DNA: TGTGCCAGCTCACCCTCAGGGAGTTCTAACTATGGCTACACCTTC. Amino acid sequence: CASSPSGSSNYGYTF.

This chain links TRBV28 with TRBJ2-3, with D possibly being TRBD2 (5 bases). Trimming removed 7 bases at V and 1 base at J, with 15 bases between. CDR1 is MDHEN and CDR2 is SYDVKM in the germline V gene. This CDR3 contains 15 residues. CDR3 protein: CASKHFSGRTDTQYF. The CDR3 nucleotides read TGTGCCAGCAAACACTTCAGCGGACGCACAGATACGCAGTATTTT.

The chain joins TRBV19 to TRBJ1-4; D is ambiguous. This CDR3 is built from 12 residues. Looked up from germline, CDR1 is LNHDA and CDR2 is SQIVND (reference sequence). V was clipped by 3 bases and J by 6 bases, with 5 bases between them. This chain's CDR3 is CASSIRYEKLFF. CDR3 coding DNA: TGTGCCAGTAGTATCCGTTATGAAAAACTGTTTTTT.

CDR3 in DNA: TGTGCCACCAGCACACGACAGACTTACAAGGATGAAAAACTGTTTTTT. It encodes CATSTRQTYKDEKLFF. The chain combines TRBV15 with TRBJ1-4; possibly TRBD1 for D (5 bases). The germline V gene encodes CDR1 LNHNV and CDR2 YYDKDF (reference sequence). Deletions cut 4 bases from V and 6 bases from J, with 18 bases between. This CDR3 is 16 amino acids long.

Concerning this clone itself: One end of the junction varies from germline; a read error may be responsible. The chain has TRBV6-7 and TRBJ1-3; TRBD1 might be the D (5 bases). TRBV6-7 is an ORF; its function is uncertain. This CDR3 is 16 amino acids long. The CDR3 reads CASSSDSTSWGNTIYF. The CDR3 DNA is TGTGCCAGCAGCTCTGACAGCACGTCGTGGGGAAACACTATATATTTT.

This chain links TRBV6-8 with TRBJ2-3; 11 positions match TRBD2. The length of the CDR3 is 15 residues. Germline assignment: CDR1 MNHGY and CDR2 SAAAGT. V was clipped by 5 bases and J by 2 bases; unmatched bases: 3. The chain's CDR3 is CASSILAGVTDTQYF. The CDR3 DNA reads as TGTGCCAGCAGTATACTAGCGGGGGTCACAGATACGCAGTATTTT.

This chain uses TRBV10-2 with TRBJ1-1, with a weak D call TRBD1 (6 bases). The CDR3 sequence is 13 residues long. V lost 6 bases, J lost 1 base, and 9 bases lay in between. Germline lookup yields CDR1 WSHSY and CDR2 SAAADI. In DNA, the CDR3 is TGCGCCAGCAGAGAACAGGGGAACACTGAAGCTTTCTTT. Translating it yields CASREQGNTEAFF.

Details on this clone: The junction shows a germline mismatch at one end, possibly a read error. Here the CDR3 reads CASSFKALSYNEQLF. In nucleotides, the CDR3 is TGTGCCAGCAGCTTCAAGGCCCTATCCTACAATGAGCAGCTCTTC. J is TRBJ2-1 and V is TRBV11-3; D call uncertain. The CDR3 runs to 15 residues. The germline V gene has CDR1 SGHNT and CDR2 YENEEA.

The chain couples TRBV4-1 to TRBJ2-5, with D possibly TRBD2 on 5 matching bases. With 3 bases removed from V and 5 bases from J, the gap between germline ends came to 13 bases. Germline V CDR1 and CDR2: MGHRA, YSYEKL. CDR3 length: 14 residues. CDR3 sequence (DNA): TGCGCCAGCAGCCAGCAGGTCACGGGGGAGACCCAGTACTTC. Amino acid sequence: CASSQQVTGETQYF.

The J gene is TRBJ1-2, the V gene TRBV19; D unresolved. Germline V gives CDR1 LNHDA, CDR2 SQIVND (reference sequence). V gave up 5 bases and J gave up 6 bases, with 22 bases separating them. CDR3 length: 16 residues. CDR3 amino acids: CASSPSPPRLRDGYTF. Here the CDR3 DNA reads TGTGCCAGTAGTCCTAGTCCTCCCCGGCTACGGGATGGCTACACCTTC.

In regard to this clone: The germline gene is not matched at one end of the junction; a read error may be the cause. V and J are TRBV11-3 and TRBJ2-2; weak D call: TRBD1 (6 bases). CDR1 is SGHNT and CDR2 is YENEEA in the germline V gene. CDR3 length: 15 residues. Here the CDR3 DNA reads TGTGCCAGCAGCTTAGGACAGGTCGGCACCGAGGAGCTGTTTTTT. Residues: CASSLGQVGTEELFF.

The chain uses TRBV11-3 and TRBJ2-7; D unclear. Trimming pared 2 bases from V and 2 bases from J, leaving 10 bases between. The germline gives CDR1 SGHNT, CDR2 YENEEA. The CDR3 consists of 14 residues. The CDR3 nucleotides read TGTGCCAGCAGCTTAAAAGGCCCAACCTACGAGCAGTACTTC. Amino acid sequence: CASSLKGPTYEQYF.

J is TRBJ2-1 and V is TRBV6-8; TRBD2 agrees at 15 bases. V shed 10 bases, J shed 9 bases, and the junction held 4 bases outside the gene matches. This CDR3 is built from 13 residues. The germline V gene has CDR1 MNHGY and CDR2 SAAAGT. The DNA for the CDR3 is TGTGCCATCTGGGGACTAGCGGGAGGTGAGCAGTTCTTC. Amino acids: CAIWGLAGGEQFF.

The CDR3 is CATSRNLAGGMVGELFF. The CDR3 coding sequence is TGTGCCACCAGCAGAAATCTAGCGGGAGGGATGGTCGGGGAGCTGTTTTTT. The chain recombines TRBV15 with TRBJ2-2, with 12 bases identical to TRBD2. The CDR3 runs to 17 residues. CDR1 LNHNV and CDR2 YYDKDF come from the germline V gene (reference sequence). The V and J ends lost 2 bases and 7 bases, in that order; junction bases with no gene match: 8.

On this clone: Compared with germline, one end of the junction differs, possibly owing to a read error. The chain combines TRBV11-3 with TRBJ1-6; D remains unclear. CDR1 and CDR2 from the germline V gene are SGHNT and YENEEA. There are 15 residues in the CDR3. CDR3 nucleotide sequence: TGTGCCAGCAGCCTAGAGGTCGAGGTTTCTTCACCCCTCCACTTT. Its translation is CASSLEVEVSSPLHF.

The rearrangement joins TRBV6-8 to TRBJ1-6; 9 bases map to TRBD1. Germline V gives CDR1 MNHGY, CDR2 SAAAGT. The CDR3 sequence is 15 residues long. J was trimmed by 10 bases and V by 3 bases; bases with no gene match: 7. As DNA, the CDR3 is TGTGCCAGCAGTTATGAGGGACAGGGACGATCACCCCTCCACTTT. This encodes CASSYEGQGRSPLHF.

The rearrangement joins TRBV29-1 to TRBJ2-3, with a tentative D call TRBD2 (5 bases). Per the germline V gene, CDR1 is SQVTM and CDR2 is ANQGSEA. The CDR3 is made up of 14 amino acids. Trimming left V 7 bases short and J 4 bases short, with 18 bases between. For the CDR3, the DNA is TGCAGCGCCGTGGGAGACGGGAACTCAGATACGCAGTATTTT. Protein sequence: CSAVGDGNSDTQYF.

CDR3 DNA: TGTGCCAGTAGTATTCAGGCTAGCTACGAGCAGTACTTC. Its protein is CASSIQASYEQYF. J is TRBJ2-7 and V is TRBV19; D gene uncertain. Germline CDR1 and CDR2: LNHDA and SQIVND (reference sequence). Trimming cost V 3 bases and J 3 bases, with 9 bases left between them. The length of the CDR3 is 13 residues. Complete variable domain (other parts from reference TRBV19 and TRBJ2-7): DGGITQSPKYLFRKEGQNVTLSCEQNLNHDAMYWYRQDPGQGLRLIYYSQIVNDFQKGDIAEGYSVSREKKESFPLTVTSAQKNPTAFYLCASSIQASYEQYFGPGTRLTVT.

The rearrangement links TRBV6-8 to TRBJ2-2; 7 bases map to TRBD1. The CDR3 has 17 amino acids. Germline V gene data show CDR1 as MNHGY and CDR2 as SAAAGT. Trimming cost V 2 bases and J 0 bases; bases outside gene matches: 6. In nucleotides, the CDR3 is TGTGCCAGCAGTTACGGACTTGGGACAGCGAACACCGGGGAGCTGTTTTTT. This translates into CASSYGLGTANTGELFF.

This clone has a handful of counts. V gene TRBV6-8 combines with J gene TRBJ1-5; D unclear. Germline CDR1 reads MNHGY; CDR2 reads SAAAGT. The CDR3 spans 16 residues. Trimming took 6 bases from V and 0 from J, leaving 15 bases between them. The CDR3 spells CASSSLQRSSNQPQHF. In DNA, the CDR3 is TGTGCCAGCAGCTCATTACAGCGGAGTAGCAATCAGCCCCAGCATTTT.

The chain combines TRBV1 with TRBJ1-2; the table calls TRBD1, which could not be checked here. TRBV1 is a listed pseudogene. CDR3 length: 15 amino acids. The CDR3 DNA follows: TGCGCCAGCAGCCAAGACCTCCAGGCAGGCTATGGCTACACCTTC. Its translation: CASSQDLQAGYGYTF.

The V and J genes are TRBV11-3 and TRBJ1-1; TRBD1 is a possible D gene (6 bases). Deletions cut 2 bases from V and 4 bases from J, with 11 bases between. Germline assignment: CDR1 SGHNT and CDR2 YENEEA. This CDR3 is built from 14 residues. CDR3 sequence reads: CASSLTGTTTEAFF. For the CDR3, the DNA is TGTGCCAGCAGCTTAACGGGGACAACCACTGAAGCTTTCTTT.

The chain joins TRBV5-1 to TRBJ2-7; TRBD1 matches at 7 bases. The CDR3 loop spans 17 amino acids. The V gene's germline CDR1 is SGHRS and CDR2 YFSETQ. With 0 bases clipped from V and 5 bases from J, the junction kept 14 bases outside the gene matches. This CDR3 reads CASSLEGEGTVADEQYF. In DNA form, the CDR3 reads TGCGCCAGCAGCTTGGAGGGTGAGGGGACAGTAGCAGACGAGCAGTACTTC. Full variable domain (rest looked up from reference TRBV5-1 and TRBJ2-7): KAGVTQTPRYLIKTRGQQVTLSCSPISGHRSVSWYQQTPGQGLQFLFEYFSETQRNKGNFPGRFSGRQFSNSRSEMNVSTLELGDSALYLCASSLEGEGTVADEQYFGPGTRLTVT.

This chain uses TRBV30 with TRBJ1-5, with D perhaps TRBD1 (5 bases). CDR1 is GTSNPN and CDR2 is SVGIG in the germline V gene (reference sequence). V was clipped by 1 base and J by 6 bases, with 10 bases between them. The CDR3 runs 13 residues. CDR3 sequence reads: CAWSGQGSQPQHF. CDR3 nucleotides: TGTGCCTGGAGTGGGCAGGGAAGTCAGCCCCAGCATTTT.

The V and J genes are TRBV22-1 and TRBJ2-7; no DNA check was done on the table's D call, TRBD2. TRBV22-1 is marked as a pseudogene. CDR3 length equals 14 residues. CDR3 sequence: CASSLTPSSGGQYF. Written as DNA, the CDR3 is TGTGCCAGCAGTTTAACCCCCTCGAGCGGCGGGCAGTACTTC.

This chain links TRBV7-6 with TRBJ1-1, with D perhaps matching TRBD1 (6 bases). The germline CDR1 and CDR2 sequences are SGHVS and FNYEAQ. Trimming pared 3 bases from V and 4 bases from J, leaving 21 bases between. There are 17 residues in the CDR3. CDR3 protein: CASSLAGITGFGTEAFF. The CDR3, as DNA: TGTGCCAGCAGCTTGGCCGGCATAACAGGGTTCGGCACTGAAGCTTTCTTT. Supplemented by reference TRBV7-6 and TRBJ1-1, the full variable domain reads GAGVSQSPRYKVTKRGQDVALRCDPISGHVSLYWYRQALGQGPEFLTYFNYEAQQDKSGLPNDRFSAERPEGSISTLTIQRTEQRDSAMYRCASSLAGITGFGTEAFFGQGTRLTVV.

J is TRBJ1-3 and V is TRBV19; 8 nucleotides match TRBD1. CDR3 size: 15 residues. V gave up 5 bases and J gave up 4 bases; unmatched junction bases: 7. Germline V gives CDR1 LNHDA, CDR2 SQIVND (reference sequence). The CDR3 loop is CASSPPGTGGNTIYF. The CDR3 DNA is TGTGCCAGTAGTCCGCCAGGGACAGGCGGAAACACCATATATTTT. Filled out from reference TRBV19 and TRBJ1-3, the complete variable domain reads DGGITQSPKYLFRKEGQNVTLSCEQNLNHDAMYWYRQDPGQGLRLIYYSQIVNDFQKGDIAEGYSVSREKKESFPLTVTSAQKNPTAFYLCASSPPGTGGNTIYFGEGSWLTVV.

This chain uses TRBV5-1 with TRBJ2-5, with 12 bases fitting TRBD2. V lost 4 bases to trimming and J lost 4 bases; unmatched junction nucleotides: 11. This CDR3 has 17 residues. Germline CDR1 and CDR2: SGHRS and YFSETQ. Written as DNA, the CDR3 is TGCGCCAGCAGCCAAAACCCTAGCGGGGGGGCAGGAGAGACCCAGTACTTC. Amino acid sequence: CASSQNPSGGAGETQYF.

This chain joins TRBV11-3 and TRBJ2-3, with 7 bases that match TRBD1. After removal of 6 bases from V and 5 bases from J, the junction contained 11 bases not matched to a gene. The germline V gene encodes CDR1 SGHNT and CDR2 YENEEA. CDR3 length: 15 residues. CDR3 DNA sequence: TGTGCCAGCAGTTTTATGGACAGGCCTGAAGATACGCAGTATTTT. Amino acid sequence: CASSFMDRPEDTQYF.

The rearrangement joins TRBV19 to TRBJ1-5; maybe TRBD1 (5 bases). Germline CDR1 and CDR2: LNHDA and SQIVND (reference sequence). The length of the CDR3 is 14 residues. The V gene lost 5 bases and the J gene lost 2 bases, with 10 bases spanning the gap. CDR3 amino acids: CASSGGLRNQPQHF. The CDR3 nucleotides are TGTGCCAGTAGTGGGGGACTTCGCAATCAGCCCCAGCATTTT. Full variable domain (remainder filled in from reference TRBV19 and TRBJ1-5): DGGITQSPKYLFRKEGQNVTLSCEQNLNHDAMYWYRQDPGQGLRLIYYSQIVNDFQKGDIAEGYSVSREKKESFPLTVTSAQKNPTAFYLCASSGGLRNQPQHFGDGTRLSIL.